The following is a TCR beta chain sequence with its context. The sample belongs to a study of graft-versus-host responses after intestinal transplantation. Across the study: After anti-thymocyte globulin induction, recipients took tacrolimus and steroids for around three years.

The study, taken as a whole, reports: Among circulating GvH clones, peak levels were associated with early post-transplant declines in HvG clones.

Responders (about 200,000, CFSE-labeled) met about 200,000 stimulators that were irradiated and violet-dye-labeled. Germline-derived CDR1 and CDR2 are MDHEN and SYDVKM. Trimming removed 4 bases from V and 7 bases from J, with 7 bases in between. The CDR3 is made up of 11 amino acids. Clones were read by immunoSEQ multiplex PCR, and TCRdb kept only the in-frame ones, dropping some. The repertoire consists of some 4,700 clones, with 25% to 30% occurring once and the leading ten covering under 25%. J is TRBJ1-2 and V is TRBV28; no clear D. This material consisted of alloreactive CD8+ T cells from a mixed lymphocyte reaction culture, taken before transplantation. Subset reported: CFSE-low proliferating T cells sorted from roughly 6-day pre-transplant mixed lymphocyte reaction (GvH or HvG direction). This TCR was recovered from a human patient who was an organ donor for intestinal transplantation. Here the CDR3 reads CASSSAVGYTF. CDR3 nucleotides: TGTGCCAGCAGTTCGGCGGTTGGCTACACCTTC.